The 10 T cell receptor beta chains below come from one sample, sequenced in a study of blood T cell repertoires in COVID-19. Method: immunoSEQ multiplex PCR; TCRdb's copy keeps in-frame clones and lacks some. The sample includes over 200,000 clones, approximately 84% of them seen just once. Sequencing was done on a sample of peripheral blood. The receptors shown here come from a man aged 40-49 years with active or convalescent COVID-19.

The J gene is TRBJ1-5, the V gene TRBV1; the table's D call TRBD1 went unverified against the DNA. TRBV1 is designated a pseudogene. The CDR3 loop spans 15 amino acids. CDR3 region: CTSRRDRGRIQPQHF. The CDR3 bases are TGCACCAGCAGACGGGACAGGGGGCGTATACAGCCCCAGCATTTT.

As DNA, the CDR3 is TGTGCCAGCAGTCACACCGGGACAGAGCTAACCTACGAGCAGTACTTC. Encoded protein: CASSHTGTELTYEQYF. The chain links TRBV2 to TRBJ2-7; 7 bases agree with TRBD1. Trimming took 5 bases from V and 2 from J; bases not matched to a gene: 12. Germline V gene data show CDR1 as SNHLY and CDR2 as FYNNEI. The CDR3 covers 16 residues.

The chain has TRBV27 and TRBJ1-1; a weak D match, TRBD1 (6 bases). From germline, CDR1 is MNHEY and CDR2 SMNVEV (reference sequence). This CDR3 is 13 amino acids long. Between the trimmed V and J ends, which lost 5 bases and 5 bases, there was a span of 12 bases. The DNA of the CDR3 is TGTGCCAGCAGTGGATCAACAGGGACTGAAGCTTTCTTT. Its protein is CASSGSTGTEAFF.

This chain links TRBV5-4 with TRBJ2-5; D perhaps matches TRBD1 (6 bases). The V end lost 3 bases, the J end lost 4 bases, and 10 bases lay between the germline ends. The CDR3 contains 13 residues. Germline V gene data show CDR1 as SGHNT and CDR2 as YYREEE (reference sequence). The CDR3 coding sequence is TGTGCCAGCAGCTCCTCGGACAGAGAGACCCAGTACTTC. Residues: CASSSSDRETQYF.

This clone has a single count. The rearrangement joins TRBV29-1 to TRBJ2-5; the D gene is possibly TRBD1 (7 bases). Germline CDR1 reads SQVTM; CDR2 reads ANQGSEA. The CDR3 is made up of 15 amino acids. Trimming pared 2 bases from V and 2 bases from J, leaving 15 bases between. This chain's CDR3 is CSVEWQGGGQETQYF. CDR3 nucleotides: TGCAGCGTTGAATGGCAGGGGGGTGGACAAGAGACCCAGTACTTC. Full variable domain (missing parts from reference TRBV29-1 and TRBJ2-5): SAVISQKPSRDICQRGTSLTIQCQVDSQVTMMFWYRQQPGQSLTLIATANQGSEATYESGFVIDKFPISRPNLTFSTLTVSNMSPEDSSIYLCSVEWQGGGQETQYFGPGTRLLVL.

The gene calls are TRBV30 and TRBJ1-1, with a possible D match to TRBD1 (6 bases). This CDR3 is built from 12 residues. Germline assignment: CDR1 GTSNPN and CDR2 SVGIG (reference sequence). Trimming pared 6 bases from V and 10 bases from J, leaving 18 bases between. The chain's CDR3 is CACRPQGIGAFF. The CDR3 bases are TGTGCCTGCAGACCACAGGGAATTGGAGCTTTCTTT.

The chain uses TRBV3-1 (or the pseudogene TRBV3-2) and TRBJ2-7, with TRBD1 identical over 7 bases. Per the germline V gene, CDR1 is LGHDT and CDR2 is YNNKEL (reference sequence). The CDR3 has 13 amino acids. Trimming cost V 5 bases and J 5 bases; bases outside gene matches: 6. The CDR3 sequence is CASSSSGTDEQYF. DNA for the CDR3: TGTGCCAGCAGCTCGTCCGGGACAGACGAGCAGTACTTC.

CDR3 protein: CASSQDNWTGNQPQHF. The CDR3 DNA follows: TGCGCCAGCAGCCAAGATAACTGGACGGGAAATCAGCCCCAGCATTTT. The gene calls are TRBV4-1 and TRBJ1-5; no clear D gene. V was trimmed by 0 bases and J by 4 bases, leaving 13 bases between them. Germline CDR1 reads MGHRA; CDR2 reads YSYEKL. The CDR3 sequence is 16 residues long.

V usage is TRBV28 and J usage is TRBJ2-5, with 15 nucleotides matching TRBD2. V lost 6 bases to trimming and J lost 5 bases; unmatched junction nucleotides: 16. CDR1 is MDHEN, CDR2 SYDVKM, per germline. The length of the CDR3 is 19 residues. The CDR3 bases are TGTGCCAGCAGCCTGACAGGGTTAGGACTAGCGGGAGGGCCGGAGACCCAGTACTTC. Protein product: CASSLTGLGLAGGPETQYF.

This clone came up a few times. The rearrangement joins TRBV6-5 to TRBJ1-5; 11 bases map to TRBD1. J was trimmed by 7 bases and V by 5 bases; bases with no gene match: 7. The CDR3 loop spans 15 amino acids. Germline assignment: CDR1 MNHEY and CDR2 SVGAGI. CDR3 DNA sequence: TGTGCCAGCAGTATGGGACAGGGGGTAACCCAGCCCCAGCATTTT. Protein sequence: CASSMGQGVTQPQHF.